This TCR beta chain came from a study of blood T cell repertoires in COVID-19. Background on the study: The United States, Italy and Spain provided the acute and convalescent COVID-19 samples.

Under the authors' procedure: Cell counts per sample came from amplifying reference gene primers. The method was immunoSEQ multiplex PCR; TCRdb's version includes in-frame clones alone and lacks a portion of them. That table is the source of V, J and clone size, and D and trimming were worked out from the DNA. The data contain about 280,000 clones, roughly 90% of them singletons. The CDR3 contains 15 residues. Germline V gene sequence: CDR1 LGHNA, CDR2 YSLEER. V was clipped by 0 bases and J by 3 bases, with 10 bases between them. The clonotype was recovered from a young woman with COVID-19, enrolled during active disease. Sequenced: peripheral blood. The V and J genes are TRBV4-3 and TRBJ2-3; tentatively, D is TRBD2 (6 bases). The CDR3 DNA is TGCGCCAGCAGCCAAGATACGGGGGAGACAGATACGCAGTATTTT. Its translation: CASSQDTGETDTQYF.